Shown below are 27 T cell receptor beta chains from a single sample sequenced in a study of blood T cell repertoires in COVID-19. Assay: immunoSEQ multiplex PCR; the TCRdb copy retains only in-frame clones and omits some. The sample has some 130,000 clones; over 60% are singletons. The source material was peripheral blood. These receptors were obtained from a woman between 65 and 79 years old with acute or convalescent COVID-19.

The gene calls are TRBV1 and TRBJ2-1; the listed D gene, TRBD2, was not tested against the DNA. TRBV1 is an annotated pseudogene. The CDR3 runs to 18 residues. The CDR3 nucleotides are TGCACCAGCAGCCAATTGGCTGGGCTAGCGGGGGACTTGGATGAGCAGTTCTTC. Its protein is CTSSQLAGLAGDLDEQFF.

This clone was detected only a few times. The V and J genes are TRBV15 and TRBJ1-5; 12 bases agree with TRBD1. This CDR3 is 18 amino acids long. Germline values: CDR1 LNHNV, CDR2 YYDKDF (reference sequence). The V gene end was trimmed by 2 bases and the J gene end by 0 bases; junction bases not matched to a gene: 5. The CDR3 nucleotides read TGTGCCACCAGCAGACGGGACAGGGGGCAGAATAGCAATCAGCCCCAGCATTTT. Translated, it gives CATSRRDRGQNSNQPQHF. The complete variable domain, with remaining parts taken from reference TRBV15 and TRBJ1-5, reads DAMVIQNPRYQVTQFGKPVTLSCSQTLNHNVMYWYQQKSSQAPKLLFHYYDKDFNNEADTPDNFQSRRPNTSFCFLDIRSPGLGDTAMYLCATSRRDRGQNSNQPQHFGDGTRLSIL.

In this sample, this clone turned up many times. DNA of the CDR3: TGTGCCAGCAGGGACAGGGACCCCTACAATGAGCAGTTCTTC. Its translation: CASRDRDPYNEQFF. V and J are TRBV27 and TRBJ2-1, with TRBD1 matching over 8 bases. CDR1 is MNHEY, CDR2 SMNVEV, per germline (reference sequence). CDR3 length equals 14 residues. Trimming removed 6 bases from V and 2 bases from J; junction bases left unmatched: 3.

V usage is TRBV7-2 and J usage is TRBJ2-7; 8 nucleotides line up with TRBD2. This CDR3 region has 13 residues. Trimming removed 2 bases from V and 5 bases from J; junction bases left unmatched: 2. CDR1 and CDR2 from the germline V gene are SGHTA and FQGNSA. The CDR3 spells CASSLSGGDEQYF. Here the CDR3 DNA reads TGTGCCAGCAGCTTATCGGGGGGGGACGAGCAGTACTTC.

This sequence joins TRBV9 and TRBJ2-2; D gene unclear. The CDR3 runs to 14 residues. Trimming shortened V by 4 bases and J by 1 base, and 8 bases separated the two germline ends. Germline CDR1 SGDLS, CDR2 YYNGEE. CDR3 bases: TGTGCCAGCAGCCCTCGACTGAACACCGGGGAGCTGTTTTTT. It is translated as CASSPRLNTGELFF.

The chain links TRBV15 to TRBJ1-2; D gene uncertain. Germline assignment: CDR1 LNHNV and CDR2 YYDKDF (reference sequence). The V end lost 0 bases, the J end lost 1 base, and 6 bases lay between the germline ends. The CDR3 loop spans 14 amino acids. The CDR3 nucleotides are TGTGCCACCAGCAGAGATAACAGTAACTATGGCTACACCTTC. Protein product: CATSRDNSNYGYTF.

This rearrangement joins TRBV6-2 or TRBV6-3 to TRBJ2-7; tentative D call: TRBD2 (5 bases). This CDR3 has 12 residues. V was cut by 2 bases and J by 3 bases, with 5 bases left in between. Germline CDR1 and CDR2: MNHEY and SVGEGT. The CDR3 DNA sequence: TGTGCCAGCAGTTACGAGGGCTACGAGCAGTACTTC. Translated, it gives CASSYEGYEQYF.

The chain is built from TRBV28 and TRBJ2-5, with D perhaps matching TRBD2 (6 bases). Germline V gene data show CDR1 as MDHEN and CDR2 as SYDVKM. V dropped 5 bases and J dropped 6 bases, with 16 bases sitting between them. CDR3 size: 14 residues. The CDR3 DNA is TGTGCCAGCAGTCCTACGGGGGATGTCAAGACCCAGTACTTC. It is translated as CASSPTGDVKTQYF. Looking up the rest from reference TRBV28 and TRBJ2-5 gives the full variable domain: DVKVTQSSRYLVKRTGEKVFLECVQDMDHENMFWYRQDPGLGLRLIYFSYDVKMKEKGDIPEGYSVSREKKERFSLILESASTNQTSMYLCASSPTGDVKTQYFGPGTRLLVL.

The rearrangement links TRBV5-1 to TRBJ1-4; 8 nucleotides line up with TRBD1. The germline V gene encodes CDR1 SGHRS and CDR2 YFSETQ. Losses at the gene ends were 5 bases for V and 7 bases for J; bases not matched to a gene: 4. The CDR3 is 13 amino acids. This chain's CDR3 is CASSEQGGEKLFF. The CDR3, as DNA: TGCGCCAGCAGTGAACAGGGGGGTGAAAAACTGTTTTTT.

This chain uses TRBV7-9 with TRBJ2-7, with 7 bases identical to TRBD1. Unmatched junction bases numbered 2, after V lost 3 bases and J lost 0 bases. CDR3 length: 14 amino acids. From germline, CDR1 is SEHNR and CDR2 FQNEAQ (reference sequence). The DNA for the CDR3 is TGTGCCAGCAGCTTCGGACAGGACTCCTACGAGCAGTACTTC. Translated: CASSFGQDSYEQYF.

This clone appeared once. The chain is built from TRBV5-1 and TRBJ1-4; tentatively, D is TRBD1 (6 bases). The V gene's germline CDR1 is SGHRS and CDR2 YFSETQ. This CDR3 contains 14 residues. Trimming shortened V by 0 bases and J by 10 bases, and 13 bases separated the two germline ends. Written as DNA, the CDR3 is TGCGCCAGCAGCTTGGGGACAGCCCGGGGAAAACTGTTTTTT. Translation: CASSLGTARGKLFF.

Ten or more counts support this clone. The chain has TRBV2 and TRBJ2-3, with D possibly TRBD2 on 6 matching bases. Trimming cost V 6 bases and J 8 bases, with 21 bases left between them. CDR3 length equals 15 residues. Germline CDR1 SNHLY, CDR2 FYNNEI. CDR3: CASSFASLPGGTQYF. The CDR3, as DNA: TGTGCCAGCAGCTTCGCTAGCTTACCCGGGGGTACGCAGTATTTT.

V and J are TRBV7-3 and TRBJ1-6, with D unresolved. Germline-derived CDR1 and CDR2 are SGHTA and FQGTGA. The V end was cut by 5 bases, the J end by 7 bases, with 12 bases between. CDR3 length equals 14 residues. The CDR3 region is CASSPSGVNSPLHF. CDR3 in DNA: TGTGCCAGCAGCCCTTCGGGAGTAAATTCACCCCTCCACTTT.

The chain is built from TRBV6-6 and TRBJ2-5; D might be TRBD1 (5 bases). Per the germline V gene, CDR1 is MNHNY and CDR2 is SVGAGI (reference sequence). The V gene lost 4 bases and the J gene lost 9 bases, with 24 bases spanning the gap. The CDR3 contains 16 residues. As DNA, the CDR3 is TGTGCCAGCAGTTCCCAACCGGGCAGGGTACCGGTCCCCCAGTACTTC. This encodes CASSSQPGRVPVPQYF.

The J gene is TRBJ2-2, the V gene TRBV2; TRBD1 might be the D (5 bases). CDR3 size: 14 residues. V lost 4 bases and J lost 0, with 6 bases in between. CDR1 is SNHLY and CDR2 is FYNNEI in the germline V gene. The CDR3 spells CASSARANTGELFF. DNA of the CDR3: TGTGCCAGCAGTGCCAGGGCGAACACCGGGGAGCTGTTTTTT.

This chain uses TRBV24-1 with TRBJ2-3; no clear D. From germline, CDR1 is KGHDR and CDR2 SFDVKD. The CDR3 covers 13 residues. The V end lost 6 bases, the J end lost 0 bases, and 6 bases lay between the germline ends. The DNA for the CDR3 is TGTGCCACCAGTCCAGTCAGCACAGATACGCAGTATTTT. Translation gives CATSPVSTDTQYF.

The J gene is TRBJ2-1, the V gene TRBV9, with TRBD1 matching 8 bases. Germline-derived CDR1 and CDR2 are SGDLS and YYNGEE. The CDR3 has 16 residues. The V gene end was trimmed by 2 bases and the J gene end by 5 bases; junction bases not matched to a gene: 9. This chain's CDR3 is CASSVGGQGLDNEQFF. CDR3 in DNA: TGTGCCAGCAGCGTTGGCGGACAGGGCTTGGACAATGAGCAGTTCTTC.

The rearrangement uses TRBV3-1 (or the pseudogene TRBV3-2) and TRBJ2-5; TRBD2 aligns across 9 bases. The CDR3 runs to 15 residues. In germline, CDR1 is LGHDT, CDR2 YNNKEL (reference sequence). The ends lost 0 bases at V and 8 bases at J; junction bases unmatched: 7. CDR3 protein: CASSQDPGLALTQYF. The CDR3 nucleotides read TGTGCCAGCAGCCAAGATCCGGGACTAGCACTTACCCAGTACTTC.

The chain couples TRBV27 to TRBJ2-5; 11 nucleotides match TRBD2. The junction had 7 bases not matched to a gene; V was cut back by 2 bases and J by 5 bases. Germline CDR1 MNHEY, CDR2 SMNVEV (reference sequence). The CDR3 has 16 residues. The CDR3 loop is CASSLRRLAGPETQYF. In DNA, the CDR3 is TGTGCCAGCAGTTTAAGGCGACTAGCGGGGCCGGAGACCCAGTACTTC.

The chain has TRBV7-2 and TRBJ1-5; weak D call: TRBD1 (5 bases). The germline CDR1 and CDR2 sequences are SGHTA and FQGNSA. Deletions cut 2 bases from V and 6 bases from J, with 8 bases between. The CDR3 spans 13 residues. CDR3: CASSLLQGQPQHF. The CDR3 DNA reads TGTGCCAGCAGCTTACTTCAGGGTCAGCCCCAGCATTTT.

This clone was recorded only once. The V call is TRBV7-2, the J call TRBJ2-3, with 9 nucleotides matching TRBD2. Germline V gene sequence: CDR1 SGHTA, CDR2 FQGNSA. This CDR3 region has 15 residues. V shed 1 base, J shed 9 bases, and the junction held 8 bases outside the gene matches. Here the CDR3 reads CASSLVASGAGTQYF. CDR3 in DNA: TGTGCCAGCAGCTTAGTGGCTAGCGGGGCGGGGACGCAGTATTTT. The variable domain in full, completed from reference TRBV7-2 and TRBJ2-3, reads GAGVSQSPSNKVTEKGKDVELRCDPISGHTALYWYRQSLGQGLEFLIYFQGNSAPDKSGLPSDRFSAERTGGSVSTLTIQRTQQEDSAVYLCASSLVASGAGTQYFGPGTRLTVL.

This clone was found a few times. The chain combines TRBV18 with TRBJ2-3; D uncertain. CDR3 size: 14 residues. V was pared by 1 base and J by 4 bases, with 9 bases between. CDR1 KGHSH and CDR2 LQKENI come from the germline V gene. The CDR3 sequence is CASSPRMGSDTQYF. As DNA, the CDR3 is TGTGCCAGCTCACCACGGATGGGCTCAGATACGCAGTATTTT.

V gene TRBV7-3 combines with J gene TRBJ2-5, with TRBD1 identical over 7 bases. The germline V gene encodes CDR1 SGHTA and CDR2 FQGTGA. The CDR3 is 15 residues long. V trimming: 3 bases; J trimming: 4 bases; junction bases outside the gene matches: 8. The CDR3 DNA sequence: TGTGCCAGCAGCTTTACAGGGGCCAGCGGAGAGACCCAGTACTTC. Residues: CASSFTGASGETQYF.

The V call is TRBV10-2, the J call TRBJ1-1, with 10 bases lining up with TRBD1. V shed 6 bases, J shed 5 bases, and the junction held 9 bases outside the gene matches. CDR3 length: 15 residues. Germline CDR1 reads WSHSY; CDR2 reads SAAADI. CDR3 DNA: TGCGCCAGCAGCTCCCGGACAGGGGGAGGTACTGAAGCTTTCTTT. Translation gives CASSSRTGGGTEAFF.

The chain uses TRBV11-3 and TRBJ2-1, with D maybe TRBD2 (6 bases). Trimming shortened V by 0 bases and J by 12 bases, and 18 bases separated the two germline ends. The CDR3 loop spans 15 amino acids. Germline V CDR1 and CDR2: SGHNT, YENEEA. The CDR3: CASSLDGTLRTPQFF. In DNA form, the CDR3 reads TGTGCCAGCAGCTTAGACGGGACTCTCAGGACTCCGCAGTTCTTC.

This clone was detected many times. The chain has TRBV4-1 and TRBJ1-1, with 10 bases lining up with TRBD1. CDR1 and CDR2 from the germline V gene are MGHRA and YSYEKL. V dropped 4 bases and J dropped 0; count of bases not matched to a gene: 5. The CDR3 is 16 amino acids. CDR3 sequence (DNA): TGCGCCAGCAGCCTGGGGGACAGGGGTATGAACACTGAAGCTTTCTTT. Translating gives CASSLGDRGMNTEAFF.

The chain is built from TRBV19 and TRBJ1-2, with 8 bases lining up with TRBD1. Trimming cost V 5 bases and J 7 bases; bases outside gene matches: 9. The germline CDR1 and CDR2 sequences are LNHDA and SQIVND (reference sequence). The CDR3 is made up of 14 amino acids. CDR3 loop: CASSPDRGRGGYTF. In DNA, the CDR3 is TGTGCCAGTAGTCCTGACAGGGGAAGGGGTGGCTACACCTTC.